The 25 T cell receptor beta chains below were found in one sample sequenced in a study of OX40 agonist ivuxolimab in advanced cancers. Libraries were prepared by immunoSEQ multiplex PCR; TCRdb keeps only in-frame clonotypes and omits some of them. The repertoire holds 45,000 to 75,000 clones, 70% to 80% seen once, with roughly 1.2% in the top ten. Sequenced here: CD4+ or CD8+ T cells sorted from blood, sampled in a trial of the OX40 agonist ivuxolimab. The receptors were gathered from an adult with an advanced solid tumor such as melanoma, head and neck, liver or kidney cancer.

This chain links TRBV5-1 with TRBJ2-5; D gene uncertain. V gave up 1 base and J gave up 2 bases, with 9 bases separating them. The CDR3 totals 14 residues. CDR1 and CDR2 (germline): SGHRS, YFSETQ. CDR3 loop: CASSLKAIQETQYF. CDR3 bases: TGCGCCAGCAGCTTGAAGGCGATTCAAGAGACCCAGTACTTC.

The V call is TRBV11-2, the J call TRBJ1-2; possibly TRBD1 for D (5 bases). V lost 2 bases and J 8 bases, leaving 12 bases between the germline ends. CDR1 SGHAT and CDR2 FQNNGV come from the germline V gene. This CDR3 is built from 13 residues. In DNA, the CDR3 is TGTGCCAGCAGCTTAAGGGGCGGGTTGGGCTACACCTTC. This encodes CASSLRGGLGYTF.

The chain links TRBV28 to TRBJ2-5; weak D call: TRBD1 (6 bases). V was cut by 5 bases and J by 7 bases, with 14 bases left in between. Per the germline V gene, CDR1 is MDHEN and CDR2 is SYDVKM. This CDR3 has 13 amino acids. This CDR3 is CASSPVSTGTQYF. CDR3 in DNA: TGTGCCAGCAGTCCTGTATCGACAGGGACCCAGTACTTC.

The J gene is TRBJ2-1, the V gene TRBV7-3; D is unclear. V dropped 4 bases and J dropped 0 bases, with 4 bases sitting between them. The germline CDR1 and CDR2 sequences are SGHTA and FQGTGA. CDR3 size: 13 residues. CDR3 in DNA: TGTGCCAGCAGCTCAGGCTCCTACAATGAGCAGTTCTTC. Protein sequence: CASSSGSYNEQFF.

The CDR3 reads CASSPEGLRGASTDTQYF. The CDR3 DNA is TGCGCCAGCAGCCCCGAGGGGTTGCGGGGGGCCTCCACAGATACGCAGTATTTT. The V gene is TRBV5-1, the J gene TRBJ2-3; TRBD2 aligns across 8 bases. Germline V CDR1 and CDR2: SGHRS, YFSETQ. Trimming cost V 4 bases and J 2 bases; bases outside gene matches: 15. This CDR3 comprises 18 residues.

The rearrangement links TRBV2 to TRBJ2-1; no definite D call. V lost 6 bases and J lost 8, with 17 bases in between. The CDR3 length is 14 residues. CDR1 and CDR2 (germline): SNHLY, FYNNEI. CDR3 loop: CASRVGSHGDEQFF. CDR3 bases: TGTGCCAGCAGGGTCGGGTCCCACGGCGATGAGCAGTTCTTC.

The chain combines TRBV4-2 with TRBJ2-2; D might be TRBD1 or TRBD2, each matching 6 bases. V gave up 1 base and J gave up 6 bases, with 21 bases separating them. CDR3 length: 18 residues. Germline loops: CDR1 LGHNA, CDR2 YNFKEQ. DNA of the CDR3: TGTGCCAGCAGCCAAGTTTTGGAGGGGGGCTTGTGGGCCGGGGAGCTGTTTTTT. Translating gives CASSQVLEGGLWAGELFF.

The CDR3 spells CASSRWDSSYEKLFF. CDR3 sequence (DNA): TGTGCCAGCTCGAGATGGGACAGCAGTTATGAAAAACTGTTTTTT. The chain uses TRBV6-5 and TRBJ1-4; 7 bases map to TRBD1. The CDR3 sequence is 15 residues long. Trimming removed 8 bases from V and 6 bases from J; junction bases left unmatched: 12. Germline assignment: CDR1 MNHEY and CDR2 SVGAGI.

The chain employs TRBV5-5 and TRBJ2-7, with D possibly being TRBD2 (6 bases). The CDR3 runs 14 residues. V was trimmed by 0 bases and J by 2 bases, leaving 9 bases between them. The germline V gene has CDR1 SGHKS and CDR2 YYEKEE (reference sequence). The CDR3 here is CASSLEGGAYEQYF. CDR3 bases: TGTGCCAGCAGCTTGGAGGGCGGGGCCTACGAGCAGTACTTC.

The rearrangement links TRBV19 to TRBJ1-1; D call uncertain. Germline values: CDR1 LNHDA, CDR2 SQIVND (reference sequence). The CDR3 covers 15 residues. The V and J ends lost 2 bases and 4 bases respectively, with 14 bases between them. In nucleotides, the CDR3 is TGTGCCAGTAGTATAAATTCGGCGATGGCCACTGAAGCTTTCTTT. Translation: CASSINSAMATEAFF.

This rearrangement joins TRBV9 to TRBJ2-7, with 13 bases that match TRBD2. With V trimmed by 5 bases and J by 0 bases, 8 bases remained unmatched. The CDR3 extends over 17 amino acids. CDR1 is SGDLS, CDR2 YYNGEE, per germline. The CDR3 spells CASRVTSGRLSSYEQYF. In DNA form, the CDR3 reads TGTGCCAGCAGGGTGACTAGCGGGAGGCTAAGCTCCTACGAGCAGTACTTC.

V and J are TRBV11-2 and TRBJ2-1, with 8 bases fitting TRBD2. Germline assignment: CDR1 SGHAT and CDR2 FQNNGV. The junction had 8 bases not matched to a gene; V was cut back by 1 base and J by 6 bases. The CDR3 spans 16 residues. The CDR3 DNA reads as TGTGCCAGCAGCTTAGGGTCCGGGGGGGCTGGCAATGAGCAGTTCTTC. This codes for CASSLGSGGAGNEQFF.

CDR3 in DNA: TGTGCCAGTAGTATATCAGGCGGCGGGTTCTCCTATAATTCACCCCTCCACTTT. Amino acids: CASSISGGGFSYNSPLHF. The V and J genes are TRBV19 and TRBJ1-6; D call uncertain. The CDR3 length is 18 residues. V dropped 2 bases and J dropped 0 bases, with 14 bases sitting between them. CDR1 is LNHDA, CDR2 SQIVND, per germline (reference sequence).

The chain combines TRBV2 with TRBJ2-3; TRBD2 matches at 8 bases. Trimming cost V 6 bases and J 2 bases; bases outside gene matches: 16. The CDR3 spans 18 residues. The V gene's germline CDR1 is SNHLY and CDR2 FYNNEI. This CDR3 is CASRRLGRGALTTDTQYF. The DNA of the CDR3 is TGTGCCAGCAGAAGACTAGGGCGGGGGGCACTAACCACAGATACGCAGTATTTT.

The chain carries TRBV18 and TRBJ1-2, with D possibly matching TRBD1 (6 bases). V gave up 2 bases and J gave up 3 bases, with 13 bases separating them. The CDR3 has 15 residues. CDR1 is KGHSH, CDR2 LQKENI, per germline. The CDR3 loop reads CASSPEAGVHYGYTF. The CDR3 DNA sequence: TGTGCCAGCTCACCAGAGGCAGGGGTCCACTATGGCTACACCTTC.

This clone is a singleton in its sample. This chain joins TRBV18 and TRBJ2-2, with D perhaps matching TRBD1 (6 bases). CDR3 size: 13 residues. Looked up from germline, CDR1 is KGHSH and CDR2 is LQKENI. V lost 5 bases and J lost 4, with 8 bases in between. CDR3 DNA: TGTGCCAGCTCAAGGGACATCACCGGGGAGCTGTTTTTT. It specifies CASSRDITGELFF.

V gene TRBV7-8 combines with J gene TRBJ1-4, with D perhaps matching TRBD1 (6 bases). This CDR3 contains 15 residues. Trimming removed 1 base at V and 2 bases at J, with 8 bases between. Germline CDR1 SGHVS, CDR2 FQNEAQ. The DNA of the CDR3 is TGTGCCAGCAGCTTAGGGACAGCGACTAATGAAAAACTGTTTTTT. This codes for CASSLGTATNEKLFF.

The CDR3 sequence is CASSYFGPSNQPQHF. The CDR3 region has the DNA TGTGCCAGCAGTTACTTTGGCCCTAGCAATCAGCCCCAGCATTTT. This chain connects TRBV6-6 to TRBJ1-5; D is ambiguous. Germline loops: CDR1 MNHNY, CDR2 SVGAGI (reference sequence). The CDR3 totals 15 residues. Trimming left V 1 base short and J 0 bases short, with 7 bases between.

The V call is TRBV6-1, the J call TRBJ1-5; D call uncertain. The V end lost 2 bases, the J end lost 7 bases, and 21 bases lay between the germline ends. CDR3 length: 17 residues. Germline V gene data show CDR1 as MNHNS and CDR2 as SASEGT. This CDR3 reads CASSESGVFGVPQPQHF. The CDR3, as DNA: TGTGCCAGCAGTGAATCGGGCGTTTTCGGGGTCCCGCAGCCCCAGCATTTT.

This chain links TRBV6-1 with TRBJ2-3, with 9 bases fitting TRBD1. This CDR3 has 15 amino acids. V shed 1 base and J 3 bases; nucleotides not matched to a gene: 2. Germline V lookup: CDR1 MNHNS, CDR2 SASEGT. The CDR3 coding sequence is TGTGCCAGCAGTGAAGGGGACAGGGTAACAGATACGCAGTATTTT. It codes for CASSEGDRVTDTQYF.

J is TRBJ2-1 and V is TRBV7-6; D not resolved. This CDR3 contains 16 residues. V lost 5 bases and J lost 8, with 22 bases in between. Germline loops: CDR1 SGHVS, CDR2 FNYEAQ. Here the CDR3 reads CASSPYGRSGLDEQFF. The CDR3 DNA reads as TGTGCCAGCAGCCCCTACGGGCGTTCAGGTTTGGATGAGCAGTTCTTC. Drawing the rest from reference TRBV7-6 and TRBJ2-1, the complete variable domain is GAGVSQSPRYKVTKRGQDVALRCDPISGHVSLYWYRQALGQGPEFLTYFNYEAQQDKSGLPNDRFSAERPEGSISTLTIQRTEQRDSAMYRCASSPYGRSGLDEQFFGPGTRLTVL.

This clone has just a few counts. The J gene is TRBJ2-7, the V gene TRBV10-3, with D possibly being TRBD1 (6 bases). Germline V gene lookup returns CDR1 ENHRY and CDR2 SYGVKD. V gave up 6 bases and J gave up 5 bases, with 11 bases separating them. The CDR3 is made up of 12 amino acids. The CDR3 loop is CAIRDSSNEQYF. The CDR3 DNA reads TGTGCCATCAGGGACAGCTCTAACGAGCAGTACTTC.

The CDR3 coding sequence is TGTGCCAGCAGTTTACGGTGGGAGGGCCCGGATACGCAGTATTTT. Its protein is CASSLRWEGPDTQYF. V and J are TRBV27 and TRBJ2-3; 7 bases agree with TRBD2. Germline loops: CDR1 MNHEY, CDR2 SMNVEV (reference sequence). This CDR3 is built from 15 residues. Trimming took 2 bases from V and 6 from J; bases not matched to a gene: 8.

The J gene is TRBJ1-1, the V gene TRBV5-5; TRBD1 matches 8 bases. The CDR3 length is 13 residues. Per the germline V gene, CDR1 is SGHKS and CDR2 is YYEKEE (reference sequence). J was trimmed by 6 bases and V by 5 bases; bases with no gene match: 6. This chain's CDR3 is CASRFDRGSEAFF. The CDR3 DNA sequence: TGTGCCAGCAGGTTCGACAGGGGTTCTGAAGCTTTCTTT.

The rearrangement links TRBV18 to TRBJ2-5, with TRBD2 as a possible D gene (6 bases). Germline V lookup: CDR1 KGHSH, CDR2 LQKENI. This CDR3 comprises 14 residues. The germline V and J ends were trimmed by 3 bases and 5 bases, with 13 bases remaining between them. CDR3 region: CASSPIQGGETQYF. The DNA of the CDR3 is TGTGCCAGCTCACCGATTCAGGGAGGTGAGACCCAGTACTTC.